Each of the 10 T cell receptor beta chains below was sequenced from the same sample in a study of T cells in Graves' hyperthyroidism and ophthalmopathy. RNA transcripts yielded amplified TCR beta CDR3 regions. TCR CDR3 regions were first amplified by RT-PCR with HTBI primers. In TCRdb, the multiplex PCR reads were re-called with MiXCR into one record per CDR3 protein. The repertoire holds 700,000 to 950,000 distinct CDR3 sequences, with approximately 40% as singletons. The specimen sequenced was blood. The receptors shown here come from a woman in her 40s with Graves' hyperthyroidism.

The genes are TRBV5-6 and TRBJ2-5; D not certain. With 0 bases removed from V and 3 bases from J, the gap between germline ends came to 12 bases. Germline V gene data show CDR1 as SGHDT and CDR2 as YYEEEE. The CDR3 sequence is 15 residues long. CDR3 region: CASSLVQSKKETQYF. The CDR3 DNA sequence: TGTGCCAGCAGCTTGGTACAGTCCAAGAAAGAGACCCAGTACTTC.

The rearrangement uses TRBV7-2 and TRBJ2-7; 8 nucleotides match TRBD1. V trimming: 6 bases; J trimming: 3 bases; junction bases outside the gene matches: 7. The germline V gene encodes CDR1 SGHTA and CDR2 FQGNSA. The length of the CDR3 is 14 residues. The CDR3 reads CASRIGQGDYEQYF. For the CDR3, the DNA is TGTGCCAGCAGGATAGGACAGGGCGACTACGAGCAGTACTTC. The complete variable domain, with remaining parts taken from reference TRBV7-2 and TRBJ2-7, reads GAGVSQSPSNKVTEKGKDVELRCDPISGHTALYWYRQSLGQGLEFLIYFQGNSAPDKSGLPSDRFSAERTGGSVSTLTIQRTQQEDSAVYLCASRIGQGDYEQYFGPGTRLTVT.

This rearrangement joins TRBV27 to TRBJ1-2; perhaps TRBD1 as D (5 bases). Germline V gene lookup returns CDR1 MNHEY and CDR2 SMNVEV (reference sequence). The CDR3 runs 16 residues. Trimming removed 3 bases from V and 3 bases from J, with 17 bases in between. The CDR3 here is CASSLRYRPNYYGYTF. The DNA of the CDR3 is TGTGCCAGCAGTTTGAGGTACAGGCCAAACTACTATGGCTACACCTTC.

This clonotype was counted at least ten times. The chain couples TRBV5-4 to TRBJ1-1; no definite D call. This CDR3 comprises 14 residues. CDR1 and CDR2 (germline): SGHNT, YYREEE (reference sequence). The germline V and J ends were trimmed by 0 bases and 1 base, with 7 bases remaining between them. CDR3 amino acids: CASSLAGANTEAFF. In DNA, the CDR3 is TGTGCCAGCAGCTTGGCCGGAGCGAACACTGAAGCTTTCTTT. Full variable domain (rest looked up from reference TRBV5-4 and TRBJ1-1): ETGVTQSPTHLIKTRGQQVTLRCSSQSGHNTVSWYQQALGQGPQFIFQYYREEENGRGNFPPRFSGLQFPNYSSELNVNALELDDSALYLCASSLAGANTEAFFGQGTRLTVV.

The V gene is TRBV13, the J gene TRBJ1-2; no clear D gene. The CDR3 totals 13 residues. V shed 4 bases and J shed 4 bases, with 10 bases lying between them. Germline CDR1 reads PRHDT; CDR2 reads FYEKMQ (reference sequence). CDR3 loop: CASSSGNLYGYTF. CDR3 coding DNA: TGTGCCAGCAGCTCCGGAAACCTCTATGGCTACACCTTC. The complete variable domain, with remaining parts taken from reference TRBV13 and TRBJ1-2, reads AAGVIQSPRHLIKEKRETATLKCYPIPRHDTVYWYQQGPGQDPQFLISFYEKMQSDKGSIPDRFSAQQFSDYHSELNMSSLELGDSALYFCASSSGNLYGYTFGSGTRLTVV.

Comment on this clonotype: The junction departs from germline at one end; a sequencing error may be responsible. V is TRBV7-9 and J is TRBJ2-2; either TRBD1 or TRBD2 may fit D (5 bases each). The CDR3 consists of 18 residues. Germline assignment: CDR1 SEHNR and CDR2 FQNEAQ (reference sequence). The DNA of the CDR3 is TGCGCCAGCAGCCAAGAGACGCCTCCGGGACCCTTTTCCGGGGAGCTGTTTTTT. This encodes CASSQETPPGPFSGELFF.

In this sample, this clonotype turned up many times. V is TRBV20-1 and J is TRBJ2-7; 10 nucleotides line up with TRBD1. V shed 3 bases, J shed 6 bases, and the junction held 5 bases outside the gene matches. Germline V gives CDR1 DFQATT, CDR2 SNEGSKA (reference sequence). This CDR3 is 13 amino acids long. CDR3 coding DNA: TGCAGTGCTAGGAGGGACAGGGGCCCCGAGCAGTACTTC. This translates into CSARRDRGPEQYF.

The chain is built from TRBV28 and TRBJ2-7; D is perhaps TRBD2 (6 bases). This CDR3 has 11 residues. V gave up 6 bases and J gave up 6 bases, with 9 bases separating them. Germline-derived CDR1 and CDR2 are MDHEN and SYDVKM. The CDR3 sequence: CASRTTSEQYF. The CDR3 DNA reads TGTGCCAGCAGAACGACTAGCGAGCAGTACTTC.

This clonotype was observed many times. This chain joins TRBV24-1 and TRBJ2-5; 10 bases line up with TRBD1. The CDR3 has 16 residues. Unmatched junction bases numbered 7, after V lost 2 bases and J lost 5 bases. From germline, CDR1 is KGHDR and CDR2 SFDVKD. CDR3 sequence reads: CATSDSPGQGPETQYF. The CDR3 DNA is TGTGCCACCAGTGATTCACCGGGACAGGGGCCGGAGACCCAGTACTTC.

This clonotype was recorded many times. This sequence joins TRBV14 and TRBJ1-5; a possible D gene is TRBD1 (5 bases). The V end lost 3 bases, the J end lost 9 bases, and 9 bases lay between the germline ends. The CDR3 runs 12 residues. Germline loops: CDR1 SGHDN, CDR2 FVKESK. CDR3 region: CASSQGGGPQHF. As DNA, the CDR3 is TGTGCCAGCAGCCAGGGGGGTGGGCCCCAGCATTTT.